A single sample is the source of the 2 T cell receptor beta chains below, sequenced in a study of identical twins. TCRdb reanalysed the 5' RACE reads using MiXCR and keeps one entry per CDR3 protein. The repertoire holds about 280,000 distinct CDR3 sequences, with more than 6.5% as singletons. These records were also assigned to another study, of yellow fever vaccine responses in identical twins.

The sample consisted of memory (CD45RO+) T cells sorted from blood. These receptors came from a woman aged 18-30 years in good health.

This clonotype was picked up many times. The chain uses TRBV6-2 or TRBV6-3 and TRBJ1-1, with D uncertain. V was pared by 2 bases and J by 4 bases, with 11 bases between. This CDR3 comprises 14 residues. CDR1 and CDR2 (germline): MNHEY, SVGEGT. DNA of the CDR3: TGTGCCAGCAGTTACCCCGGAATAGCCACTGAAGCTTTCTTT. It yields the protein CASSYPGIATEAFF.

Ten or more counts support this clonotype. This rearrangement joins TRBV10-2 to TRBJ1-5; 7 bases agree with TRBD1. Trimming took 10 bases from V and 3 from J; bases not matched to a gene: 3. Germline V gives CDR1 WSHSY, CDR2 SAAADI. This CDR3 has 12 amino acids. The CDR3 spells CATGTVNQPQHF. The CDR3 DNA reads as TGCGCCACCGGGACAGTCAATCAGCCCCAGCATTTT.